This T cell receptor (beta chain) was found in a study of CD8+ T cells in alopecia areata. Trimming removed 7 bases from V and 0 bases from J, with 10 bases in between. Germline lookup yields CDR1 SNHLY and CDR2 FYNNEI. This CDR3 comprises 13 residues. Concerning this clone itself: The antigen remains unidentified.

RNA extraction was followed by reverse transcription into cDNA, which acted as the sequencing template. Using immunoSEQ multiplex PCR, the repertoire was profiled, and TCRdb retains in-frame clones only, with some absent. The sample includes tens of thousands of clones, 62% of them seen just once. As part of sample collection, lesional scalp punch biopsies and peripheral blood were taken from alopecia areata patients. Study-wide findings and caveats: Resident alphabeta T cells of normal skin are also sequenced in scalp samples. Elevated clonality characterized lesional scalp relative to normal scalp, particularly in alopecia totalis/universalis. Between patients, shared TCR sequences were less clear than in mice. This was possibly due in part to HLA diversity in the patient population.

This receptor was obtained from a human donor with alopecia areata. The chain is built from TRBV2 and TRBJ2-7; D gene unclear. Sequencing was done on a sample of NKG2D-high CD8+ T cells sorted from blood. CDR3 loop: CASTGIDSYEQYF. The CDR3, as DNA: TGTGCCAGCACTGGGATTGACTCCTACGAGCAGTACTTC.